This TCR beta chain is drawn from a study of blood T cell repertoires in COVID-19 (dated by TCRdb to the early 2020s). Background on the whole study: The collaborator samples originated in the United States, Italy and Spain and spanned the acute and convalescent phases of COVID-19. Samples came from the ongoing ImmuneRACE study (first 160 participants) plus 1,254 subjects from 6 global collaborators. Where available, HLA class I and class II types were obtained from metadata supplied by the sample provider rather than from assay-based typing. Subjects who had been exposed to COVID-19, were actively infected with it, or had recovered from it provided the deeply sampled blood TCRbeta repertoires that made up the dataset. The repertoires were released in a freely available public database intended as a resource for research on the immune response to SARS-CoV-2. The material from the prospective study consisted of cDNA or gDNA derived from T cells, B-cell-depleted T cells, or PBMCs. Sample metadata almost always included a de-identified subject ID, COVID-19 status, age in years and sex.

TCRbeta CDR3 regions were amplified from genomic DNA by means of the immunoSEQ Assay, a bias-controlled multiplex PCR. The authors' pipeline ran thus. Nucleated cell counts per sample were estimated from amplification of reference gene primers within the assay. To quantify the absolute abundance of each unique TCRbeta CDR3 rearrangement, sequence reads were collapsed and filtered. For each sample, productive Simpson clonality was calculated as the square root of Simpson's diversity index over productive rearrangements. Sourced from immuneACCESS, this table was stored by TCRdb with only in-frame sequences that have V and J called. A share of the clones is absent; for the studies checked, an unresolved V gene accounts for under half, and the remainder has no known explanation. V, J and clone size reflect that table, while D and trimming were determined from the DNA. This sample holds tens of thousands of clones; roughly 78% were observed only once. The leading ten clones occupy around 27% of the sample.

What the research found in general, with its limitations: The quantity of clinical and demographic metadata differed by source and by participant and was supplied without curation.

V trim: 6 bases; J trim: 3 bases; unmatched bases: 8. Reading from cysteine to phenylalanine, the CDR3 counts 15 amino acids. Left in the record is the CDR3 DNA by itself, 45 bases read in frame from the first base. The CDR1 and CDR2 encoded by the germline V gene are MNHEY and SVGAGI. Comments on this clone: The target of this receptor is not known. Base qualities are not provided; no much larger clone lies one nucleotide away.

Whole blood was collected in K2EDTA tubes by collaborating institutions according to the institutions' own protocols. For TCRbeta analysis, collaborators shipped samples as frozen whole blood, isolated PBMCs, or DNA extracted from either of those sample types. The clonotype comes from a man aged 60-69 years with active or convalescent COVID-19. This chain is built from TRBV6-5 and TRBJ2-1, with 7 bases aligning to TRBD1. Material: peripheral blood. The CDR3 protein is CASSRDRALYNEQFF. At the DNA level, the sequence is TGTGCCAGCAGCCGTGACAGGGCCCTCTACAATGAGCAGTTCTTC.